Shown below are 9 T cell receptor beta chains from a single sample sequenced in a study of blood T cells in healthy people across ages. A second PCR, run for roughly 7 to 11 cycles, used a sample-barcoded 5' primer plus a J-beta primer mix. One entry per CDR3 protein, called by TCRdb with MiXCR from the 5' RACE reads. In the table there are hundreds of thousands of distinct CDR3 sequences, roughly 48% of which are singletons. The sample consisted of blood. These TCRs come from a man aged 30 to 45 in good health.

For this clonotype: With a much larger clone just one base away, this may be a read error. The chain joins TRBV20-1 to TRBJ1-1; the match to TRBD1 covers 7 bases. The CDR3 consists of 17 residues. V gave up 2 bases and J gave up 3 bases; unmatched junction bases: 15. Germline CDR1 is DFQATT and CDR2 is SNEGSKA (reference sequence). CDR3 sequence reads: CSARSHLYRGGDTEAFF. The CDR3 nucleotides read TGCAGTGCTAGATCTCACTTATACAGGGGAGGTGACACTGAAGCTTTCTTT.

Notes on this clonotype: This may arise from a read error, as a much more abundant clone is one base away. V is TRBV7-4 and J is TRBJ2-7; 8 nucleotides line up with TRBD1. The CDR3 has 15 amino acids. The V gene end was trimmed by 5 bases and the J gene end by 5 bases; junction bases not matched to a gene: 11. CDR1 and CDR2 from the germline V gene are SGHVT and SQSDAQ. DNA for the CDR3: TGTGCCAGCAGCCCCCTCCGGGACAGGTTGGACGAGCAGTACTTC. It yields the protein CASSPLRDRLDEQYF.

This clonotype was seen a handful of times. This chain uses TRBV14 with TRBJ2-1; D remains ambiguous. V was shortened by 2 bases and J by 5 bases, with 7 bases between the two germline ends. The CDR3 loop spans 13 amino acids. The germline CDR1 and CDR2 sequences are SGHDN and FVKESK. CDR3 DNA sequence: TGTGCCAGCAGCCAATCCCTTAACAATGAGCAGTTCTTC. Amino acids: CASSQSLNNEQFF.

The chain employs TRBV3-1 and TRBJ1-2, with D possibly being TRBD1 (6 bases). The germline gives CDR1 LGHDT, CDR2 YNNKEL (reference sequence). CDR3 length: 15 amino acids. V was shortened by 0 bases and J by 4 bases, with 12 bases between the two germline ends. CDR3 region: CASSQDGARGYGYTF. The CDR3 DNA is TGTGCCAGCAGCCAAGATGGGGCCAGGGGCTATGGCTACACCTTC.

The CDR3 spells CASSLLGARVWDSNQPQHF. CDR3 in DNA: TGTGCCAGCAGCTTGTTGGGGGCTCGTGTCTGGGATAGCAATCAGCCCCAGCATTTT. This chain uses TRBV5-8 with TRBJ1-5; possible D gene TRBD1, 6 bases. Trimming took off 1 base at V and 0 bases at J, with 20 bases between the two ends. Germline loops: CDR1 SGHTS, CDR2 YDEGEE. The CDR3 consists of 19 residues.

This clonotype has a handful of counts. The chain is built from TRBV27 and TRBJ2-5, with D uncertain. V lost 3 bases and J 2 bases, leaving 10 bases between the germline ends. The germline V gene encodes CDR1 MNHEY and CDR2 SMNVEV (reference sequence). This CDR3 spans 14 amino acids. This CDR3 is CASSFGDPQETQYF. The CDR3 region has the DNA TGTGCCAGCAGTTTTGGGGATCCGCAAGAGACCCAGTACTTC.

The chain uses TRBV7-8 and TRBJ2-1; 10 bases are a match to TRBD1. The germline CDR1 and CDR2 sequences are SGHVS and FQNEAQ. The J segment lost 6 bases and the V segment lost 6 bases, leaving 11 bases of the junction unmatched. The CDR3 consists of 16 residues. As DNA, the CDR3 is TGTGCCAGCAGTCCAACTCCGGGACAGGGGACCAATGAGCAGTTCTTC. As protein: CASSPTPGQGTNEQFF.

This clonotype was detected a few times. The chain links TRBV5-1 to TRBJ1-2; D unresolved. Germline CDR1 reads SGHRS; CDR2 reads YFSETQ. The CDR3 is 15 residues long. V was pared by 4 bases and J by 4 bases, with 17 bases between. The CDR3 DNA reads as TGCGCCAGCAGCAAAGCGACTGGCGGAGGCTATGGCTACACCTTC. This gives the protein CASSKATGGGYGYTF.

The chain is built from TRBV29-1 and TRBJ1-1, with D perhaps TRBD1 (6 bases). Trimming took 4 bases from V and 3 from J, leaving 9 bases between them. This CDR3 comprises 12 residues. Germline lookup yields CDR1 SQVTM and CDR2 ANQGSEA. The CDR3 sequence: CSVVRGYTEAFF. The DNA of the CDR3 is TGCAGCGTTGTTAGGGGGTACACTGAAGCTTTCTTT.